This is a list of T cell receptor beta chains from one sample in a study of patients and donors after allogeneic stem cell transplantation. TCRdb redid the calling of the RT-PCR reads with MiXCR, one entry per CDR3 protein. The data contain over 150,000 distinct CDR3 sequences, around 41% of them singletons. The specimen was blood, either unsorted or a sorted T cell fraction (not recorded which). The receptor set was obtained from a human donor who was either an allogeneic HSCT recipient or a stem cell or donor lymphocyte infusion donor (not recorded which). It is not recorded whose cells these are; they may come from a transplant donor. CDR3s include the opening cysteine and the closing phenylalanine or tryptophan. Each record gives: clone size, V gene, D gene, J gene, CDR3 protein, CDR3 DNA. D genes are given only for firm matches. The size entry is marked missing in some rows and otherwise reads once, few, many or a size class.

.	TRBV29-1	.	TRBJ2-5	CSSLGSAQETQYF	TGCAGCTCCCTCGGTAGCGCCCAAGAGACCCAGTACTTC
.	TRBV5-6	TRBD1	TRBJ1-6	CASSAGTGGSPLHF	TGTGCCAGCAGCGCCGGGACAGGGGGTTCACCCCTCCACTTT
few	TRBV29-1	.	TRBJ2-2	CSVILRGTGELFF	TGCAGCGTGATCCTTAGGGGCACCGGGGAGCTGTTTTTT
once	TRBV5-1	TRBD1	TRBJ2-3	CASSPGQEFTDTQYF	TGCGCCAGCAGCCCGGGACAGGAATTCACAGATACGCAGTATTTT
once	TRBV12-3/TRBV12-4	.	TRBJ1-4	CASSFPDLGLGEKLFF	TGTGCCAGCAGCTTCCCTGATTTGGGGCTAGGGGAAAAACTGTTTTTT
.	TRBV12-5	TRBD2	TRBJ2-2	CASGLLPGLANTGELFF	TGTGCTAGTGGCCTTCTTCCGGGACTAGCGAACACCGGGGAGCTGTTTTTT
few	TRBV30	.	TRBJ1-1	CAWSVRVSDTEAFF	TGTGCCTGGAGTGTCCGGGTATCGGACACTGAAGCTTTCTTT
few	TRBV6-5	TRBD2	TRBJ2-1	CQTSRIAASGRGVNEQFF	TGTCAAACGAGCCGGATCGCGGCTAGCGGGAGGGGAGTCAATGAGCAGTTCTTC
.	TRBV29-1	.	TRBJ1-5	CSVGQGHNQPQHF	TGCAGCGTTGGGCAGGGGCACAATCAGCCCCAGCATTTT
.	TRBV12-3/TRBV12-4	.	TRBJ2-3	CASSFGGGTDTQYF	TGTGCCAGCAGTTTCGGGGGCGGCACAGATACGCAGTATTTT
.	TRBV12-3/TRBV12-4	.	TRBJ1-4	CASLRGANNEKLFF	TGTGCCAGCCTTAGGGGGGCGAATAATGAAAAACTGTTTTTT
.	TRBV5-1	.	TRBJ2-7	CASRSGGSYEQYF	TGCGCCAGCAGATCCGGCGGCTCCTACGAGCAGTACTTC
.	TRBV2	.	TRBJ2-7	CASRSDSSYEQYF	TGTGCCAGCAGGAGTGACAGCTCCTACGAGCAGTACTTC
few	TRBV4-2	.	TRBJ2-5	CASSQAGEGRGETQYF	TGTGCCAGCAGCCAAGCAGGGGAGGGCCGAGGAGAGACCCAGTACTTC
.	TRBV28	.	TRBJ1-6	CASSLGPRLLYNSPLHF	TGTGCCAGCAGTTTAGGCCCTAGGCTTCTCTATAATTCACCCCTCCACTTT
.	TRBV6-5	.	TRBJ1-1	CASIRPGATEAFF	TGTGCCAGCATTCGTCCAGGGGCCACTGAAGCTTTCTTT
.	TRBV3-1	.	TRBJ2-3	CASSPSVTLYGDTQYF	TGTGCCAGCAGCCCCTCGGTAACATTATATGGAGATACGCAGTATTTT
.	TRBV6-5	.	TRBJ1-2	CASSYEGVNYGYTF	TGTGCCAGCAGTTACGAGGGGGTTAACTATGGCTACACCTTC
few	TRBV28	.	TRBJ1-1	CASSLGVYTEAFF	TGTGCCAGCAGTTTAGGAGTTTACACTGAAGCTTTCTTT
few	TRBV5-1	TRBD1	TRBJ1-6	CASSLAGTGDNSPLHF	TGCGCCAGCAGCTTGGCGGGGACAGGGGACAATTCACCCCTCCACTTT
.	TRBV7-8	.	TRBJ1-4	CASSNDRTNEKLFF	TGTGCCAGCAGCAACGACAGGACTAATGAAAAACTGTTTTTT
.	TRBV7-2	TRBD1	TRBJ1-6	CASSLEQGFNSPLHF	TGTGCCAGCAGCTTAGAACAGGGGTTCAATTCACCCCTCCACTTT
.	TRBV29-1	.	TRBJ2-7	CSVVGGTASYEQYF	TGCAGCGTTGTGGGAGGGACAGCATCCTACGAGCAGTACTTC
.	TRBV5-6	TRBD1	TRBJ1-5	CASSSYRGGQPQHF	TGTGCCAGCAGCTCTTACAGGGGAGGGCAGCCCCAGCATTTT
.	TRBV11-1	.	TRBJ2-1	CASSWVLSYNEQFF	TGTGCCAGCAGCTGGGTCCTCTCCTACAATGAGCAGTTCTTC
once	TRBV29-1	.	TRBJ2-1	CSVVTVGVGEQFF	TGCAGCGTTGTAACAGTAGGGGTTGGTGAGCAGTTCTTC
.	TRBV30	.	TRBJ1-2	CARAGNRGYTF	TGTGCCCGGGCCGGGAATAGGGGCTACACCTTC
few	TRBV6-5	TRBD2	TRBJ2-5	CASSSGLAGQETQYF	TGTGCCAGCAGCTCCGGACTAGCGGGCCAAGAGACCCAGTACTTC
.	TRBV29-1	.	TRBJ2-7	CSVFTQWGSEQYF	TGCAGCGTCTTTACCCAATGGGGCAGCGAGCAGTACTTC
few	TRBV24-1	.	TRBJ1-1	CATSEIGPGEGDTEAFF	TGTGCCACCAGTGAGATCGGACCAGGGGAGGGGGACACTGAAGCTTTCTTT
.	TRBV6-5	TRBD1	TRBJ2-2	CASSYEFRTGDTGELFF	TGTGCCAGCAGTTACGAGTTTAGGACAGGGGACACCGGGGAGCTGTTTTTT
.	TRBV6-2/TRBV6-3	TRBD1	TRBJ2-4	CASSWDRSVNIQYF	TGTGCCAGCAGCTGGGACAGGTCGGTGAACATTCAGTACTTC
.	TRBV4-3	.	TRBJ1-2	CASSHQGGFGYTF	TGCGCCAGCAGCCACCAAGGGGGGTTCGGCTACACCTTC
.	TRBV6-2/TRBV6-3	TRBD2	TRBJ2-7	CASSSTFLAGVSVEQYF	TGTGCCAGCAGTTCGACCTTCCTAGCGGGAGTGTCGGTAGAGCAGTACTTC
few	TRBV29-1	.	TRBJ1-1	CSVEVEAGNTEAFF	TGCAGCGTTGAAGTAGAAGCAGGGAACACTGAAGCTTTCTTT
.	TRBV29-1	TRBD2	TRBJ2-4	CSVGTSGSVNIQYF	TGCAGCGTCGGGACTAGCGGGAGTGTAAACATTCAGTACTTC
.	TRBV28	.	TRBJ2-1	CASSFMGKRAGPFEQFF	TGTGCCAGCAGTTTTATGGGAAAGCGGGCCGGTCCTTTTGAGCAGTTCTTC
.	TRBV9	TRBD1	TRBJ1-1	CASSVDGTGITEAFF	TGTGCCAGCAGCGTAGACGGGACAGGGATCACTGAAGCTTTCTTT
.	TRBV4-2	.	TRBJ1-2	CASTQGVEGYTF	TGTGCCAGCACTCAGGGTGTTGAAGGCTACACCTTC
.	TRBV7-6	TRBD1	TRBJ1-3	CASSLDRGSGNTIYF	TGTGCCAGCAGCTTGGACAGGGGCTCTGGAAACACCATATATTTT
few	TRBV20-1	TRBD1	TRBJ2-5	CSANPWTGAPQETQYF	TGCAGTGCCAACCCATGGACAGGGGCTCCCCAAGAGACCCAGTACTTC
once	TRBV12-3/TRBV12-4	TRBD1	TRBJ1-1	CASSLGQGIQNTEAFF	TGTGCCAGCAGTTTAGGACAGGGGATTCAGAACACTGAAGCTTTCTTT
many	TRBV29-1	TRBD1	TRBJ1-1	CSAETGGGVNTEAFF	TGCAGCGCAGAAACAGGGGGTGGGGTGAACACTGAAGCTTTCTTT
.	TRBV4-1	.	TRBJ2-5	CASSQGFVAQETQYF	TGCGCCAGCAGCCAAGGATTCGTCGCCCAAGAGACCCAGTACTTC
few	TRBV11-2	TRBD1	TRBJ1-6	CASRPTGTGVSPLHF	TGTGCCAGCAGACCAACCGGGACAGGAGTTTCACCCCTCCACTTT
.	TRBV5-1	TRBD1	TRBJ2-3	CASSLVGQGPDTQYF	TGCGCCAGCAGCTTGGTAGGACAGGGCCCAGATACGCAGTATTTT
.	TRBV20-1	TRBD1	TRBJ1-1	CSARDITGGTEAFF	TGCAGTGCTAGAGATATCACAGGGGGCACTGAAGCTTTCTTT
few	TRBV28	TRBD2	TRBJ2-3	CASSSGGGDTQYF	TGTGCCAGCAGTTCGGGCGGGGGAGATACGCAGTATTTT
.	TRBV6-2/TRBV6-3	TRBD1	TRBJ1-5	CASSPTGTGGNQPQHF	TGTGCCAGCAGTCCAACCGGGACAGGCGGTAATCAGCCCCAGCATTTT